Given below is one T cell receptor (beta chain) in context. Its specificity is not known. CDR3 length: 20 amino acids. The data were taken from a study of cytotoxic CD8 clonotypes in ibrutinib-treated CLL. Study-wide findings and caveats: Patients showed higher baseline clonality than age-matched healthy donors, and it tracked circulating CD8+ T-cell counts.

Clones were sequenced by immunoSEQ multiplex PCR, and TCRdb holds only the in-frame ones, with some missing. The data show more than 9,000 clones, with around 62% seen just once and 25% held by the top ten. This receptor was identified in a human donor with chronic lymphocytic leukemia. The V and J genes are TRBV21-1 and TRBJ2-1; the D call TRBD1 from the table was never checked on the DNA. TRBV21-1 is a pseudogene segment. The material sequenced was PBMCs, taken before ibrutinib treatment. The CDR3 sequence is CASSKAGTGGNGVLGFSEFF. CDR3 nucleotides: TGTGCCAGCAGCAAAGCGGGGACAGGGGGTAATGGGGTCTTGGGGTTTTCGGAGTTCTTC.